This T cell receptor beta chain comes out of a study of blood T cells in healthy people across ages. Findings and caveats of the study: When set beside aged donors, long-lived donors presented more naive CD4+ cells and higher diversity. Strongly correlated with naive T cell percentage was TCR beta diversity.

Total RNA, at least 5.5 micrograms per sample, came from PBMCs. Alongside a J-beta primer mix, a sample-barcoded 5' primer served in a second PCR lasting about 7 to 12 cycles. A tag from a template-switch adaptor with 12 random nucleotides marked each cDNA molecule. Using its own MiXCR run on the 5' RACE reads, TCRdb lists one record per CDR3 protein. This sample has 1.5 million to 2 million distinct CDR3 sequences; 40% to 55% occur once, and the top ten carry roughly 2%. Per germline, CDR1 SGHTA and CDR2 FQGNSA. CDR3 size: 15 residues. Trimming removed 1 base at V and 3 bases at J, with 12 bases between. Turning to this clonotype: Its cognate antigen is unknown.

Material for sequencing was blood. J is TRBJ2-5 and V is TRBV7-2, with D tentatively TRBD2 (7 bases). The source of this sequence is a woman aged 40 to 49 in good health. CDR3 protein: CASSLVGGGEETQYF. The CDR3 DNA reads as TGTGCCAGCAGCTTAGTCGGCGGGGGCGAAGAGACCCAGTACTTC. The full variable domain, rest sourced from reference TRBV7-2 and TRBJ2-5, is GAGVSQSPSNKVTEKGKDVELRCDPISGHTALYWYRQSLGQGLEFLIYFQGNSAPDKSGLPSDRFSAERTGGSVSTLTIQRTQQEDSAVYLCASSLVGGGEETQYFGPGTRLLVL.